This T cell receptor (beta chain) was sequenced in a study of blood T cell repertoires in COVID-19. Across the whole study: COVID-19 samples collected from the United States, Italy and Spain covered acute and convalescent phases. From T cells, B-cell-depleted T cells, or PBMCs came the material, which was cDNA or gDNA.

With respect to this clone: At one boundary the junction diverges from the germline segment, which might be a read error.

In the authors' workflow: Counts of nucleated cells, estimated from reference gene primer amplification, were obtained. TCRdb keeps only in-frame clones here, not all; method: immunoSEQ multiplex PCR. D and trimming come from the DNA, and the V and J calls and clone size come from that table. The data contain 330,000 or so clones, roughly 86% of them singletons. Within 2 weeks before study entry, exposed participants met a COVID-19 case. This TCR derives from a woman aged 25 to 39 who had been exposed to COVID-19. Material: PBMCs or T cells enriched from blood (not recorded which).

The CDR3, as DNA: TGTGCCAGCAGTGACTACGGACAGGTGGCCTCCAACGAGCAGTACTTC. It translates to CASSDYGQVASNEQYF. The gene calls are TRBV6-1 and TRBJ2-7, with 7 bases lining up with TRBD1. Germline CDR1 MNHNS, CDR2 SASEGT. The length of the CDR3 is 16 residues.